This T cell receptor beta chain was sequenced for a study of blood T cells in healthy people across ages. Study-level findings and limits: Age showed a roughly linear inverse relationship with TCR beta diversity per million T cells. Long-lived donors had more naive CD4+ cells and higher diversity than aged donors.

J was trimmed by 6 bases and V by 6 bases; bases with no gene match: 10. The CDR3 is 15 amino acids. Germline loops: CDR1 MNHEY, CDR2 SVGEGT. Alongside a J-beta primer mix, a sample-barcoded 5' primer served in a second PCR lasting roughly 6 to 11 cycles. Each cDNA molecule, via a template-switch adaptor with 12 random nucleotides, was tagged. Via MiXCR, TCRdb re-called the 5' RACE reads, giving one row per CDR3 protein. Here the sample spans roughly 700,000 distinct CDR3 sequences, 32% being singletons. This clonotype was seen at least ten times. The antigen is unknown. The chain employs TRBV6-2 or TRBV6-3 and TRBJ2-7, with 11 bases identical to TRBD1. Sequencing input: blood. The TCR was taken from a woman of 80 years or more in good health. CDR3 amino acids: CASRKFGQGAGEQYF. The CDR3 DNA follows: TGTGCCAGCAGGAAATTTGGACAGGGGGCCGGCGAGCAGTACTTC.